Each of the 27 T cell receptor beta chains below was sequenced from the same sample in a study of T cell responses to AZD1222 COVID-19 vaccine. TCRdb's table, derived via immunoSEQ multiplex PCR, lists solely in-frame clones and lacks some. In the table there are about 110,000 clones, roughly 86% of which are singletons. The sample in question was peripheral blood, obtained on day 0 of AZD1222 vaccination. The receptors shown here come from an adult in good health.

V usage is TRBV6-5 and J usage is TRBJ2-1; D remains unclear. This CDR3 comprises 16 residues. Germline V CDR1 and CDR2: MNHEY, SVGAGI. The germline V and J ends were trimmed by 2 bases and 2 bases, with 13 bases remaining between them. The CDR3 DNA reads TGTGCCAGCAGTTACAAGGTCTCCCTGCCCTACAATGAGCAGTTCTTC. Residues: CASSYKVSLPYNEQFF.

This chain uses TRBV6-6 with TRBJ2-3; tentative D call: TRBD2 (5 bases). The germline V gene encodes CDR1 MNHNY and CDR2 SVGAGI (reference sequence). Trimming stripped 6 bases from V and 2 bases from J, with 12 bases between. The CDR3 loop spans 14 amino acids. CDR3 amino acids: CASSLSRATDTQYF. CDR3 DNA: TGTGCCAGCAGCCTCTCGCGGGCCACAGATACGCAGTATTTT.

The chain links TRBV5-4 to TRBJ1-2; TRBD1 matches at 8 bases. Germline trimming cut 6 bases from V and 3 bases from J; bases unmatched to any gene: 4. Looked up from germline, CDR1 is SGHNT and CDR2 is YYREEE (reference sequence). The CDR3 has 13 residues. CDR3: CASNRQGYYGYTF. CDR3 bases: TGTGCCAGCAATAGACAGGGGTACTATGGCTACACCTTC. Based on the CDR3 plus reference TRBV5-4 and TRBJ1-2, the full variable domain is ETGVTQSPTHLIKTRGQQVTLRCSSQSGHNTVSWYQQALGQGPQFIFQYYREEENGRGNFPPRFSGLQFPNYSSELNVNALELDDSALYLCASNRQGYYGYTFGSGTRLTVV.

The chain uses TRBV11-3 and TRBJ2-7; 8 bases are a match to TRBD1. The CDR3 is 15 amino acids. J lost 3 bases, V lost 0 bases, and 4 bases had no gene match. Germline-derived CDR1 and CDR2 are SGHNT and YENEEA. In DNA form, the CDR3 reads TGTGCCAGCAGCTTAGAGGCAGGGGGCTTCTACGAGCAGTACTTC. Translated: CASSLEAGGFYEQYF.

As concerns this clone: Within the sample, other DNA sequences also encode this same CDR3. This chain uses TRBV19 with TRBJ1-1; D unclear. V was pared by 8 bases and J by 0 bases, with 13 bases between. The CDR3 loop spans 14 amino acids. Germline V gene data show CDR1 as LNHDA and CDR2 as SQIVND (reference sequence). The CDR3 DNA sequence: TGTGCCAGTTCTCCGGCGACATTGAACACTGAAGCTTTCTTT. Translating gives CASSPATLNTEAFF.

This clone was seen only a few times. The rearrangement uses TRBV27 and TRBJ1-2; 10 nucleotides match TRBD1. The J segment lost 6 bases and the V segment lost 3 bases, leaving 4 bases of the junction unmatched. CDR3 length: 14 residues. CDR1 MNHEY and CDR2 SMNVEV come from the germline V gene (reference sequence). CDR3 loop: CASSLTGGVDGYTF. In DNA form, the CDR3 reads TGTGCCAGCAGTTTGACAGGGGGCGTAGATGGCTACACCTTC.

The chain couples TRBV18 to TRBJ2-1; the match to TRBD2 covers 10 bases. Trimming cost V 4 bases and J 5 bases; bases outside gene matches: 5. Germline V CDR1 and CDR2: KGHSH, LQKENI. The CDR3 runs 15 residues. The CDR3 spells CASSRRTSGNNEQFF. The CDR3 nucleotides are TGTGCCAGCTCACGCAGGACTAGCGGTAACAATGAGCAGTTCTTC.

This clone occurred a few times. The J gene is TRBJ2-5, the V gene TRBV7-3; D is perhaps TRBD2 (5 bases). This CDR3 region has 14 residues. Trimming cost V 4 bases and J 1 base, with 10 bases left between them. In germline, CDR1 is SGHTA, CDR2 FQGTGA. The CDR3 sequence: CASSSNGIQETQYF. In DNA, the CDR3 is TGTGCCAGCAGCTCCAACGGGATCCAAGAGACCCAGTACTTC.

This rearrangement joins TRBV28 to TRBJ1-3, with D unclear. Germline V gives CDR1 MDHEN, CDR2 SYDVKM. V was cut by 3 bases and J by 8 bases, with 8 bases left in between. The CDR3 totals 12 residues. CDR3 sequence: CASSLMTDTIYF. Here the CDR3 DNA reads TGTGCCAGCAGTTTGATGACGGACACCATATATTTT. The variable domain in full, with the rest retrieved from reference TRBV28 and TRBJ1-3, is DVKVTQSSRYLVKRTGEKVFLECVQDMDHENMFWYRQDPGLGLRLIYFSYDVKMKEKGDIPEGYSVSREKKERFSLILESASTNQTSMYLCASSLMTDTIYFGEGSWLTVV.

The V gene is TRBV19, the J gene TRBJ2-1; the D is unclear. CDR3 length equals 13 residues. V was shortened by 9 bases and J by 8 bases, with 17 bases between the two germline ends. Germline-derived CDR1 and CDR2 are LNHDA and SQIVND (reference sequence). The CDR3 nucleotides are TGTGCCAGCTCAGAAACCCCTTGGGATGAGCAGTTCTTC. As protein: CASSETPWDEQFF.

The genes are TRBV10-3 and TRBJ1-6, with 7 bases that match TRBD1. This CDR3 has 12 residues. The germline gives CDR1 ENHRY, CDR2 SYGVKD. V lost 8 bases and J lost 7; bases outside the gene matches: 2. CDR3 region: CAIRDRNSPLHF. The CDR3 nucleotides read TGTGCCATCCGGGACAGAAATTCACCCCTCCACTTT.

The DNA of the CDR3 is TGCGCCAGCAGCCAAGGTCTTGGGCAGGGTGAAGAGACCCAGTACTTC. Encoded protein: CASSQGLGQGEETQYF. The chain combines TRBV4-1 with TRBJ2-5, with D perhaps TRBD1 (5 bases). In germline, CDR1 is MGHRA, CDR2 YSYEKL. This CDR3 is 16 amino acids long. V was shortened by 1 base and J by 3 bases, with 15 bases between the two germline ends.

J is TRBJ1-2 and V is TRBV7-3, with D possibly matching TRBD1 (5 bases). Germline CDR1 reads SGHTA; CDR2 reads FQGTGA. V lost 5 bases and J 4 bases, leaving 8 bases between the germline ends. The CDR3 has 12 residues. CDR3 DNA sequence: TGTGCCAGCAGCGGGGCCTTCTATGGCTACACCTTC. Encoded protein: CASSGAFYGYTF. The full variable domain, completed using reference TRBV7-3 and TRBJ1-2, is GAGVSQTPSNKVTEKGKYVELRCDPISGHTALYWYRQSLGQGPEFLIYFQGTGAADDSGLPNDRFFAVRPEGSVSTLKIQRTERGDSAVYLCASSGAFYGYTFGSGTRLTVV.

This clone has more than one count but fewer than ten. The J gene is TRBJ1-2, the V gene TRBV5-1, with unresolved D. The germline CDR1 and CDR2 sequences are SGHRS and YFSETQ. CDR3 length: 13 amino acids. Between the trimmed V and J ends, which lost 1 base and 10 bases, there was a span of 14 bases. As DNA, the CDR3 is TGCGCCAGCAGCTTGCCCTCCTACGGGGACTACACCTTC. It codes for CASSLPSYGDYTF.

J is TRBJ2-5 and V is TRBV5-5; D ambiguous. The CDR3 totals 11 residues. V lost 3 bases, J lost 3 bases, and 3 bases lay in between. CDR1 SGHKS and CDR2 YYEKEE come from the germline V gene (reference sequence). CDR3 region: CASSSKETQYF. CDR3 coding DNA: TGTGCCAGCAGCTCCAAAGAGACCCAGTACTTC.

V gene TRBV10-1 combines with J gene TRBJ1-1; TRBD1 matches at 9 bases. CDR1 and CDR2 (germline): WNHNN, SYGVQD (reference sequence). V lost 3 bases to trimming and J lost 4 bases; unmatched junction nucleotides: 15. The CDR3 covers 18 residues. The CDR3 sequence is CASSEEFTGGLVGTEAFF. CDR3 sequence (DNA): TGCGCCAGCAGTGAAGAATTTACAGGGGGCCTGGTAGGCACTGAAGCTTTCTTT.

This chain uses TRBV13 with TRBJ1-3; no clear D. Germline V gives CDR1 PRHDT, CDR2 FYEKMQ (reference sequence). Trimming stripped 2 bases from V and 4 bases from J, with 3 bases between. The CDR3 is 12 amino acids. CDR3 DNA sequence: TGTGCCAGCAGCTTAATAGGAAACACCATATATTTT. Translating gives CASSLIGNTIYF.

This sequence joins TRBV10-3 and TRBJ2-7; D remains ambiguous. Germline CDR1 reads ENHRY; CDR2 reads SYGVKD. V was pared by 7 bases and J by 6 bases, with 19 bases between. The CDR3 is 14 residues long. This CDR3 is CAITPTPAVGEQYF. The CDR3 DNA sequence: TGTGCCATCACCCCCACCCCCGCCGTCGGCGAGCAGTACTTC.

The chain carries TRBV10-2 and TRBJ1-6; D might be TRBD1 (5 bases). Looked up from germline, CDR1 is WSHSY and CDR2 is SAAADI. The CDR3 is 12 residues long. V was shortened by 8 bases and J by 14 bases, with 16 bases between the two germline ends. The DNA for the CDR3 is TGCGCCAGCTGCCCCCAGGGTCAATCCCTCCACTTT. Its protein is CASCPQGQSLHF.

In DNA, the CDR3 is TGTGCCTGGAGTGTACAGGGGATGAACACTGAAGCTTTCTTT. Translated, it gives CAWSVQGMNTEAFF. The rearrangement links TRBV30 to TRBJ1-1, with 7 positions matching TRBD1. Unmatched junction bases numbered 1, after V lost 0 bases and J lost 0 bases. Germline CDR1 reads GTSNPN; CDR2 reads SVGIG (reference sequence). The CDR3 has 14 amino acids.

The chain recombines TRBV2 with TRBJ1-1, with a possible D match to TRBD1 (5 bases). V was cut by 1 base and J by 5 bases, with 11 bases left in between. CDR3 length: 14 amino acids. Germline values: CDR1 SNHLY, CDR2 FYNNEI. CDR3 loop: CASSEGLWGTEAFF. CDR3 DNA: TGTGCCAGCAGTGAAGGGTTATGGGGGACTGAAGCTTTCTTT.

The chain carries TRBV7-2 and TRBJ2-5, with 7 bases that match TRBD2. V shed 1 base, J shed 5 bases, and the junction held 7 bases outside the gene matches. CDR1 and CDR2 (germline): SGHTA, FQGNSA. This CDR3 has 15 amino acids. CDR3 amino acids: CASSLDGGKGETQYF. The CDR3 DNA reads TGTGCCAGCAGCTTAGACGGGGGGAAAGGGGAGACCCAGTACTTC.

Relative to its sample, this clone is medium-sized (0.01 to 0.1%). The chain links TRBV7-2 to TRBJ1-4; D gene unclear. There are 10 residues in the CDR3. The germline gives CDR1 SGHTA, CDR2 FQGNSA. The CDR3 nucleotides read TGTGCTTTGATGGAGGAAAAACTGTTTTTT. The encoded protein is CALMEEKLFF.

The rearrangement joins TRBV19 to TRBJ2-4; 12 bases are shared with TRBD2. The CDR3 has 19 amino acids. Germline CDR1 and CDR2: LNHDA and SQIVND (reference sequence). J lost 0 bases, V lost 5 bases, and 11 bases had no gene match. The CDR3 sequence is CASSARLAGASIAKNIQYF. The CDR3 nucleotides read TGTGCCAGTAGTGCCCGACTAGCGGGGGCCTCCATAGCCAAAAACATTCAGTACTTC.

V gene TRBV19 combines with J gene TRBJ2-1; D might be TRBD1 (5 bases). The CDR3 consists of 13 residues. V gave up 9 bases and J gave up 5 bases, with 14 bases separating them. Germline V CDR1 and CDR2: LNHDA, SQIVND (reference sequence). The CDR3 spells CASGRQRHNEQFF. As DNA, the CDR3 is TGTGCCAGCGGACGACAGCGCCACAATGAGCAGTTCTTC.

V is TRBV11-3 and J is TRBJ2-1, with D possibly being TRBD1 or TRBD2 (5 bases each). The CDR3 contains 16 residues. In germline, CDR1 is SGHNT, CDR2 YENEEA. V lost 6 bases and J lost 2, with 17 bases in between. In DNA, the CDR3 is TGTGCCAGCAGTAGGTCGGGGCCGGTAGCCTACAATGAGCAGTTCTTC. This translates into CASSRSGPVAYNEQFF.

Here the CDR3 DNA reads TGTGCCAGCAGCTTTGGGACAGGGCAAACCTACGAGCAGTACTTC. It specifies CASSFGTGQTYEQYF. The chain carries TRBV7-2 and TRBJ2-7, with 9 bases aligning to TRBD1. The length of the CDR3 is 15 residues. The V gene end was trimmed by 3 bases and the J gene end by 2 bases; junction bases not matched to a gene: 5. The germline CDR1 and CDR2 sequences are SGHTA and FQGNSA.